Listed below are T cell receptor beta chains from one sample, sequenced in a study of blood T cell repertoires in COVID-19. The assay was immunoSEQ multiplex PCR, and TCRdb's table has in-frame clones only and misses some. The data show approximately 170,000 clones, about 85% seen once. Sequencing was done on a sample of peripheral blood. These receptors all come from a woman between 65 and 79 years old with COVID-19, enrolled during active disease. Both conserved end residues are part of each CDR3. A D gene is named only where the DNA matches it firmly. Clone size is stated in some rows and not others, as once, few, many or a class when expanded.

d_call j_call clone_size v_call cdr3_nt cdr3_aa
TRBD2 TRBJ2-7 . TRBV5-1 TGCGCCAGCAGCTTGTTGCGGGAGGGTTCCTACGAGCAGTACTTC CASSLLREGSYEQYF
. TRBJ1-1 . TRBV19 TGTGCCAGTAGGACTCAAGCCTTACCCCCTGAAGCTTTCTTT CASRTQALPPEAFF
. TRBJ1-3 . TRBV5-1 TGCGCCAGCAGCGGGACGGGGGATGCTGGAAACACCATATATTTT CASSGTGDAGNTIYF
. TRBJ2-5 . TRBV4-1 TGCGCCAGCAGCCAAGATGACTCAACTGGGGAGACCCAGTACTTC CASSQDDSTGETQYF
TRBD1 TRBJ1-5 . TRBV19 TGTGCCAGTAGGACCAAACAGGGGGCGCGCGGCAATCAGCCCCAGCATTTT CASRTKQGARGNQPQHF
TRBD2 TRBJ2-3 . TRBV5-1 TGCGCCAGCAGCTTGGAGGGACTACCCACAGATACGCAGTATTTT CASSLEGLPTDTQYF
. TRBJ1-4 . TRBV18 TGTGCCAGCTCGCGGGACGGTACTAATGAAAAACTGTTTTTT CASSRDGTNEKLFF
TRBD1 TRBJ2-3 . TRBV19 TGTGCCAGTAGTATCGGTATCGGGGACAGGAGCACAGATACGCAGTATTTT CASSIGIGDRSTDTQYF
TRBD2 TRBJ2-1 few TRBV5-1 TGCGCCAGCACCGCACTAGCGACCTACAATGAGCAGTTCTTC CASTALATYNEQFF
TRBD2 TRBJ2-2 . TRBV30 TGTGCCTGGGCAGGGACTATTAAGGGGGAGCTGTTTTTT CAWAGTIKGELFF
TRBD2 TRBJ2-5 . TRBV5-6 TGTGCCAGCAGCTCGGGCAGCGGGGGGTTAGTAAAGACCCAGTACTTC CASSSGSGGLVKTQYF
TRBD1 TRBJ2-3 . TRBV6-6 TGTGCCAGCAGTGGCCCGGGACAGGGTAATACGCAGTATTTT CASSGPGQGNTQYF
TRBD1 TRBJ1-6 . TRBV27 TGTGCCAGCAGTCAATATCAAGGTAGACAGGGAAGCAGCTCACCCCTCCACTTT CASSQYQGRQGSSSPLHF
. TRBJ1-4 . TRBV11-2 TGTGCCAGCAGCTACCAGGGAGGAGGGTTAAAGGAAAAACTGTTTTTT CASSYQGGGLKEKLFF
TRBD1 TRBJ2-7 . TRBV2 TGTGCCAGCAGTGACCTGGGACAGCTCTTGAAGCAGTACTTC CASSDLGQLLKQYF
TRBD2 TRBJ2-2 once TRBV28 TGTGCCAGCAGTTTTCCAGCGGGAGGCTCCACCGGGGAGCTGTTTTTT CASSFPAGGSTGELFF
. TRBJ2-1 . TRBV2 TGTGCCAGCAGTTACGTGCCGTCATCGATCGGTGAGCAGTTCTTC CASSYVPSSIGEQFF
. TRBJ2-6 . TRBV28 TGTGCCAGCAGTGGGGGGACAGCTTCTGGGGCCAACGTCCTGACTTTC CASSGGTASGANVLTF
TRBD2 TRBJ2-3 . TRBV5-4 TGTGCCACCACTTCTAGCGGTAACCACCCCACAGATACGCAGTATTTT CATTSSGNHPTDTQYF
. TRBJ2-3 . TRBV7-2 TGTGCCAGCAGCTCCGACAGAGACACAGATACGCAGTATTTT CASSSDRDTDTQYF
. TRBJ1-4 . TRBV11-2 TGTGCCAGCAGCCTAGAGGGACTGGGAGGTGAAAAACTGTTTTTT CASSLEGLGGEKLFF
. TRBJ2-5 . TRBV30 TGTGCCGGAACAACAGGGATGGAGACCCAGTACTTC CAGTTGMETQYF
. TRBJ2-1 once TRBV6-5 TGTGCCAGCTTGTCCAGGGGAAGGAATGAGCAGTTCTTC CASLSRGRNEQFF
. TRBJ1-1 . TRBV7-2 TGTGCCAGCAGCTTAGATCAGGTCATGAACACTGAAGCTTTCTTT CASSLDQVMNTEAFF
TRBD1 TRBJ2-2 . TRBV10-3 TGTGCCATCCGATCAGGGGGCGGTACCGGGGAGCTGTTTTTT CAIRSGGGTGELFF
TRBD1 TRBJ1-5 . TRBV6-4 TGTGCCAGCAGTGAACTACAGGGGCAGCCCCAGCATTTT CASSELQGQPQHF
TRBD1 TRBJ1-2 . TRBV27 TGTGCCAGCAGTTCCATGGGACAGGGTTATGGCTACACCTTC CASSSMGQGYGYTF
. TRBJ1-1 once TRBV6-2/TRBV6-3 TGTGCCAGCAGCTATAACCCGCCGGGAGGAGCTTTCTTT CASSYNPPGGAFF
. TRBJ1-5 . TRBV6-5 TGTGCCAGCAAAAAGGAAAGGAGCCAGCCCCAGCATTTT CASKKERSQPQHF
TRBD1 TRBJ2-5 . TRBV5-1 TGCGCCAGCAGCTTGGTGGAGACAGGGGGCGAGACCCAGTACTTC CASSLVETGGETQYF
TRBD1 TRBJ1-6 . TRBV6-6 TGTGCCAGTAGTCACGATTGGAGACAGGGGTCGTCAAGTAATTCACCCCTCCACTTT CASSHDWRQGSSSNSPLHF
TRBD1 TRBJ1-1 . TRBV12-3/TRBV12-4 TGTGCCAGCAGGACAGGGCGCACTGAAGCTTTCTTT CASRTGRTEAFF
TRBD1 TRBJ1-2 . TRBV30 TGTGCCTGGACGACAGGGGGGTATGGCTACACCTTC CAWTTGGYGYTF
. TRBJ1-1 . TRBV19 TGTGCCAGTAGTATTGTGGGGGGAACTTGGAACACTGAAGCTTTCTTT CASSIVGGTWNTEAFF
TRBD1 TRBJ1-2 . TRBV7-9 TGTGCCAGCAGCTCCACAGGGGGAGGCTATGGCTACACCTTC CASSSTGGGYGYTF
. TRBJ1-5 few TRBV6-1 TGTGCCAGCAGTGAATCATATCAGCCCCAGCATTTT CASSESYQPQHF
. TRBJ1-1 . TRBV27 TGTGCCAGCAGTTGGACTCCGAGGACTGAAGCTTTCTTT CASSWTPRTEAFF
. TRBJ2-7 once TRBV19 TGTGCCAGTACCGATAGCGGTCGACCCTACGAGCAGTACTTC CASTDSGRPYEQYF
TRBD2 TRBJ2-5 once TRBV5-6 TGTGCCAGCAGCCTCAGGCTAGCGGGCGGGGAGACCCAGTACTTC CASSLRLAGGETQYF
. TRBJ2-2 . TRBV20-1 TGCAGTGCCCTGGACTTCGGGGAGCTGTTTTTT CSALDFGELFF
. TRBJ2-5 . TRBV27 TGTGCCAGCAGTACAGAGGGGACCCAGTACTTC CASSTEGTQYF
TRBD1 TRBJ2-3 . TRBV5-1 TGCGCCAGCAGTTATTCGGACAGGCGGACGCAGTATTTT CASSYSDRRTQYF
. TRBJ2-7 . TRBV5-6 TGTGCCAGCAGCACCTACCGCGAGGACTTCAATTACGAGCAGTACTTC CASSTYREDFNYEQYF
. TRBJ2-2 . TRBV28 TGTGCCAGCAGTATCTCCGGGGACATCACCGGGGAGCTGTTTTTT CASSISGDITGELFF
TRBD1 TRBJ1-1 . TRBV5-1 TGCGCCAGCAACAGGGGGGACACTGAAGCTTTCTTT CASNRGDTEAFF
. TRBJ2-6 . TRBV14 TGTGCCAGCAGCCCGAGCTTACGGGGGGTCCTGACTTTC CASSPSLRGVLTF
. TRBJ2-1 . TRBV24-1 TGTGCCACCTCACTTAGCCGTAGCTCCTACAATGAGCAGTTCTTC CATSLSRSSYNEQFF